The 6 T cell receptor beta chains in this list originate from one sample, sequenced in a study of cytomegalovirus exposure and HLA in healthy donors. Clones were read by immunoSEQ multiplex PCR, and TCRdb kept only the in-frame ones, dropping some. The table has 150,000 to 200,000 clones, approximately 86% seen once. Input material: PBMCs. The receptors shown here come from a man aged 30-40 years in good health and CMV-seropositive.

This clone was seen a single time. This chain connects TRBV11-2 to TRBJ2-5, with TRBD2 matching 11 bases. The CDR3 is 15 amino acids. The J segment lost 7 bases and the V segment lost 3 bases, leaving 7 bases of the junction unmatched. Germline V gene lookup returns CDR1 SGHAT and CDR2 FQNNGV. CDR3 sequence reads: CASSLTSGTGGTQYF. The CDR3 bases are TGTGCCAGCAGCTTGACTAGCGGGACCGGGGGGACCCAGTACTTC.

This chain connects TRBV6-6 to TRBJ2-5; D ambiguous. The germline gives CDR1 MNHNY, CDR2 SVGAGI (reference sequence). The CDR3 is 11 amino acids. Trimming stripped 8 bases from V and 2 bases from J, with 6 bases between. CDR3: CASSLQETQYF. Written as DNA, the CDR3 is TGTGCCAGCTCCCTTCAAGAGACCCAGTACTTC.

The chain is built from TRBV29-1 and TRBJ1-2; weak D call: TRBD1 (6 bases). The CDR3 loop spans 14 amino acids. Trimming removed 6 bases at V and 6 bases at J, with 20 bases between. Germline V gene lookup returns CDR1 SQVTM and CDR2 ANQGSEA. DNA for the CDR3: TGCAGCGTCTCTATCCTCGACAGGATTAATGGCTACACCTTC. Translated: CSVSILDRINGYTF.

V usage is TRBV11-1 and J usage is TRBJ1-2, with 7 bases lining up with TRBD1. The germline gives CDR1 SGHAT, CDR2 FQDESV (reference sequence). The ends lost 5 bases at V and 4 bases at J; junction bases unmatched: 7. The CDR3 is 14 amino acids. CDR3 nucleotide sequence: TGTGCCAGCAGCCCCCACAGGGGTCTCTATGGCTACACCTTC. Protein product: CASSPHRGLYGYTF. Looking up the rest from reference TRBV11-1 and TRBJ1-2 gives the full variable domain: EAEVAQSPRYKITEKSQAVAFWCDPISGHATLYWYRQILGQGPELLVQFQDESVVDDSQLPKDRFSAERLKGVDSTLKIQPAELGDSAMYLCASSPHRGLYGYTFGSGTRLTVV.

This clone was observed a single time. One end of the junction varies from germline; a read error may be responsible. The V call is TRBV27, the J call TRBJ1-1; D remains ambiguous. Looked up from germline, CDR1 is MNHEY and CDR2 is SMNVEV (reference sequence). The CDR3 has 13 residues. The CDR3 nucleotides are TGTGCCAGCAGTTTATCCCCAGGTCCTGACGCTTTCTTT. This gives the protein CASSLSPGPDAFF.

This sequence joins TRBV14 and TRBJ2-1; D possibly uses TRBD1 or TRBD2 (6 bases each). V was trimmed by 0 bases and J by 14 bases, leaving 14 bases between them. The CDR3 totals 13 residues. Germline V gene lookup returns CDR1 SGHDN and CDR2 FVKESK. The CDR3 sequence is CASSQDMGGKEFF. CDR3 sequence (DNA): TGTGCCAGCAGCCAAGATATGGGGGGCAAGGAGTTCTTC.